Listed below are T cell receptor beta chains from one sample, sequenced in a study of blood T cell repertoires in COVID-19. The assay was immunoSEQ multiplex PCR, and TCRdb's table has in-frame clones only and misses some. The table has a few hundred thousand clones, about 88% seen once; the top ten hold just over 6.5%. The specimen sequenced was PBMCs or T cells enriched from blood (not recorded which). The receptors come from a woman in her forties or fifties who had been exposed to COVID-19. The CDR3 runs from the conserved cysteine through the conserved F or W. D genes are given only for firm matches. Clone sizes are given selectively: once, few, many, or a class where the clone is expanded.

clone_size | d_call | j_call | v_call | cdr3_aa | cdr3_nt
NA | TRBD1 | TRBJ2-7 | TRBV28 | CASSPPSTGYRRGAYEQYF | TGTGCCAGCAGTCCGCCGTCGACAGGGTACCGCCGAGGGGCCTACGAGCAGTACTTC
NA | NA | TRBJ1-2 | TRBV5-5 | CASSLEQGNYGYTF | TGTGCCAGCAGCTTGGAACAGGGAAACTATGGCTACACCTTC
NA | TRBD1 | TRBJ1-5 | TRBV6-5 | CASSSGTGGFQPQHF | TGTGCCAGCAGTTCCGGGACAGGGGGGTTTCAGCCCCAGCATTTT
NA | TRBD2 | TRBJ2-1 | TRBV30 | CALAGGKIGSYNEQFF | TGTGCCTTAGCGGGGGGGAAAATTGGCTCCTACAATGAGCAGTTCTTC
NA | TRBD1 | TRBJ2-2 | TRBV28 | CASKGNRGPGELFF | TGTGCCAGCAAGGGGAACAGGGGGCCCGGGGAGCTGTTTTTT
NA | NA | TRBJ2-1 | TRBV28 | CASSRLISGTTNDEQFF | TGTGCCAGCAGCCGGCTCATTTCCGGGACAACGAACGATGAGCAGTTCTTC
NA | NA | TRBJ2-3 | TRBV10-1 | CASSVTRRDTQYF | TGCGCCAGCAGTGTAACTAGAAGAGATACGCAGTATTTT
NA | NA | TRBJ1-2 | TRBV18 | CASSPGGATVYGYTF | TGTGCCAGCTCACCAGGGGGCGCAACGGTCTATGGCTACACCTTC
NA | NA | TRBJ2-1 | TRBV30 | CAWSAGVGSYNEQFF | TGTGCCTGGAGTGCAGGGGTGGGATCCTACAATGAGCAGTTCTTC
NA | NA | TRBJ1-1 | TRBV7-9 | CASSLSNLNTEAFF | TGTGCCAGCAGCTTGAGTAATCTGAACACTGAAGCTTTCTTT
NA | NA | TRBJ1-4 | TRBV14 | CASSQYASRRRADEKLFF | TGTGCCAGCAGCCAATACGCCTCACGTCGCAGGGCGGATGAAAAACTGTTTTTT
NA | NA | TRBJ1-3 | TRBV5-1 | CASSPYPVLSGNTIYF | TGCGCCAGCAGCCCCTACCCGGTCCTGTCTGGAAACACCATATATTTT
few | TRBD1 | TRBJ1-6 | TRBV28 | CASIRQGASPLHF | TGTGCCAGCATTCGACAGGGTGCATCACCCCTCCACTTT
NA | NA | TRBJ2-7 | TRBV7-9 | CASSPRGSYEQYF | TGTGCCAGCAGCCCCCGGGGCTCCTACGAGCAGTACTTC
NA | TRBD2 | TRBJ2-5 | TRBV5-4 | CASSLPAGGWQETQYF | TGTGCCAGCAGCTTACCAGCGGGGGGATGGCAAGAGACCCAGTACTTC
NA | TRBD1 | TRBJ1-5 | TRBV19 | CAAAGTGEFGPQHF | TGTGCCGCCGCCGGGACAGGGGAATTTGGGCCCCAGCATTTT
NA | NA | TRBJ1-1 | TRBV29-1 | CSVVRQGGTEAFF | TGCAGCGTTGTTAGGCAGGGAGGAACTGAAGCTTTCTTT
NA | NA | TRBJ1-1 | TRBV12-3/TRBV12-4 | CASSTSGGTEAFF | TGTGCCAGCAGTACCTCCGGGGGCACTGAAGCTTTCTTT
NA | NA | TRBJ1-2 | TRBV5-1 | CASSLGLSGQNYGYTF | TGCGCCAGCAGCTTGGGGTTATCTGGGCAGAACTATGGCTACACCTTC
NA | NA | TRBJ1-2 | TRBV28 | CASSETGYGYGYTF | TGTGCCAGCAGTGAGACAGGTTACGGGTATGGCTACACCTTC